The sequence of this T cell receptor (beta chain) was determined in a study of PD-1 blockade in classical Hodgkin lymphoma. The ends lost 8 bases at V and 2 bases at J; junction bases unmatched: 12. This CDR3 is built from 16 residues. In germline, CDR1 is MNHEY, CDR2 SMNVEV (reference sequence). Measured with immunoSEQ multiplex PCR; TCRdb has only the in-frame clones, and not every one. The sample yields approximately 31,000 clones, about 88% seen once. The time point here: cycle 4 day 1 (C4D1), after five to seven weeks of nivolumab. Brentuximab vedotin exposure varied among the patients, all of whom had relapsed after autologous stem cell transplantation. By magnetic negative selection, CD4+ T cells were purified from thawed PBMCs. Best responses included complete response and partial response; otherwise, the best response was progressive disease.

J is TRBJ1-1 and V is TRBV27, with 9 bases lining up with TRBD1. The clonotype was recovered from a human donor with classical Hodgkin lymphoma. The specimen comprised CD4+ T cells from blood, sampled before the fourth cycle of nivolumab. The CDR3 nucleotides read TGTGCCAGCGGATTATACGGACAGGGGCGAAACACTGAAGCTTTCTTT. Translation gives CASGLYGQGRNTEAFF.